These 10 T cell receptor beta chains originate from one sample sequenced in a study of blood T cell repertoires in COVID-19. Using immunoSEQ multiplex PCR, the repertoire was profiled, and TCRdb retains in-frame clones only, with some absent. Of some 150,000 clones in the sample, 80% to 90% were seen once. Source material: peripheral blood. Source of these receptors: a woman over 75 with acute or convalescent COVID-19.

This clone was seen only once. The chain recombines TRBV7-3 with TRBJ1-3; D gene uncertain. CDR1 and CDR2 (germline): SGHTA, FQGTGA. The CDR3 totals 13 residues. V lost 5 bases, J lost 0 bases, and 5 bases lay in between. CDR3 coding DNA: TGTGCCAGCAGCCCTCCCTCTGGAAACACCATATATTTT. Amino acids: CASSPPSGNTIYF.

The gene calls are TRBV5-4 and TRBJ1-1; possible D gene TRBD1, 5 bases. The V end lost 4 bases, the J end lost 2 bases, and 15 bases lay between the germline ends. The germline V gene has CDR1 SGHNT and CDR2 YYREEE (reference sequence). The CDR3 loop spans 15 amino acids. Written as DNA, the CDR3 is TGTGCCAGCAGCCCGCCGTTGGGGCTCAACACTGAAGCTTTCTTT. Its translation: CASSPPLGLNTEAFF.

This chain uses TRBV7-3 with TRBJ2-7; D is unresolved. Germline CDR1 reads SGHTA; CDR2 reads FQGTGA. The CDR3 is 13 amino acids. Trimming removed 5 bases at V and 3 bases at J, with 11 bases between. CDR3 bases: TGTGCCAGCAGCCCTGTGGGCAGCTACGAGCAGTACTTC. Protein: CASSPVGSYEQYF.

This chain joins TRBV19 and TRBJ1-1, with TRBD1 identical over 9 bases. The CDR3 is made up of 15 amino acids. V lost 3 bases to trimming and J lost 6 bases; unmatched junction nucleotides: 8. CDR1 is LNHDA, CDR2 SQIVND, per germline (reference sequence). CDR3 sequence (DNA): TGTGCCAGTAGTATTGGGCGGGGACAGGGTGCTGAAGCTTTCTTT. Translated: CASSIGRGQGAEAFF.

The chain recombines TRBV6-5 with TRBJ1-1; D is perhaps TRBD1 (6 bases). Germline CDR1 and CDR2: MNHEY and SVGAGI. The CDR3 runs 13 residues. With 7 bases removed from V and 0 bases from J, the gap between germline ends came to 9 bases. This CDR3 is CASNRVVNTEAFF. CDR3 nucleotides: TGTGCCAGCAACAGGGTCGTGAACACTGAAGCTTTCTTT.

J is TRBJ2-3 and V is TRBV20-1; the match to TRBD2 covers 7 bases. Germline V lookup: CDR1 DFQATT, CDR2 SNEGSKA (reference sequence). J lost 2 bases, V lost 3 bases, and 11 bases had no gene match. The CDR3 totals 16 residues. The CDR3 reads CSASLASSGYTDTQYF. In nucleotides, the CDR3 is TGCAGTGCTAGTTTAGCGTCTAGCGGTTACACAGATACGCAGTATTTT.

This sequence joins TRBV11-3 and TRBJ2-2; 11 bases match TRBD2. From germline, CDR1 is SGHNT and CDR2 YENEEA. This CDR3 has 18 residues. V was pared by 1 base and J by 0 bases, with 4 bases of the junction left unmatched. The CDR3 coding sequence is TGTGCCAGCAGCTTAGGTAGACTAGCGGGGCCGAACACCGGGGAGCTGTTTTTT. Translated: CASSLGRLAGPNTGELFF.

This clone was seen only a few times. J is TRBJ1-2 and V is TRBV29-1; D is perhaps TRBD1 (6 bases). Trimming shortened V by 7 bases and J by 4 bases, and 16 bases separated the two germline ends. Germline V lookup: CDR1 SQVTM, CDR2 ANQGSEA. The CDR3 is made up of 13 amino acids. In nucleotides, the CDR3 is TGCAGCGCTCTGACAGGTTCGGGCTATGGCTACACCTTC. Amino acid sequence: CSALTGSGYGYTF.

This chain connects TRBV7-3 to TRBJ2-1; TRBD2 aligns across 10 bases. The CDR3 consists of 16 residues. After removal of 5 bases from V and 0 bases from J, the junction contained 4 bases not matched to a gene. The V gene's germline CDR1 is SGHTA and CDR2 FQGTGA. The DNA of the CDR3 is TGTGCCAGCAGCCCGGGACTAGCGAGCTCCTACAATGAGCAGTTCTTC. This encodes CASSPGLASSYNEQFF.

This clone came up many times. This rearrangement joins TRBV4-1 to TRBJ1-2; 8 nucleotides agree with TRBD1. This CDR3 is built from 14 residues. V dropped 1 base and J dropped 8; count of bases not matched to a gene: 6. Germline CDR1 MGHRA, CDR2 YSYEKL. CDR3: CASSQGTGTGGYTF. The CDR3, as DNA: TGCGCCAGCAGCCAAGGGACAGGGACCGGAGGCTACACCTTC.